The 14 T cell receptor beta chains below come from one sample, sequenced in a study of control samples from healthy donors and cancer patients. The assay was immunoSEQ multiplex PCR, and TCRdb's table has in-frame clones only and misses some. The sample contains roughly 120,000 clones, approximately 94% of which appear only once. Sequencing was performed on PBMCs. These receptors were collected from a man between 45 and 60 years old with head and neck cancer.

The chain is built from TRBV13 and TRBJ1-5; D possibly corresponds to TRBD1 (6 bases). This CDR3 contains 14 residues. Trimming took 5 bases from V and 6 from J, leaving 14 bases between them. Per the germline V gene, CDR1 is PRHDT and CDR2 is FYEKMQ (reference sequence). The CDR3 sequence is CASSVQGSGQPQHF. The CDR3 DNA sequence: TGTGCCAGCAGCGTACAGGGATCGGGTCAGCCCCAGCATTTT.

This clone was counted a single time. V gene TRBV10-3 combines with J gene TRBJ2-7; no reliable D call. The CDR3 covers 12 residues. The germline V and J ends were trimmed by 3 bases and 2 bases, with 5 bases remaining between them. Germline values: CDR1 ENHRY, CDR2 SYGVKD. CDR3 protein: CAISDGPYEQYF. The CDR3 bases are TGTGCCATCAGTGACGGTCCCTACGAGCAGTACTTC.

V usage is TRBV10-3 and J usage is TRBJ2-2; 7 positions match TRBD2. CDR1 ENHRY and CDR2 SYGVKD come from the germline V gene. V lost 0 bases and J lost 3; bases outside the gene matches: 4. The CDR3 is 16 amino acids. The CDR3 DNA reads TGTGCCATCAGTGAGTCGCCGGGGGGTTACACCGGGGAGCTGTTTTTT. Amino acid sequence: CAISESPGGYTGELFF.

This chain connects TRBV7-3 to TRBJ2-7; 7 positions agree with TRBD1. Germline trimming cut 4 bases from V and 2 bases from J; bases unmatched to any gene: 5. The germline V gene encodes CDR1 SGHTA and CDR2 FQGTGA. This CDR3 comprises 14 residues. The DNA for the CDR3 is TGTGCCAGCAGCTCCACAGGGACAGCCTACGAGCAGTACTTC. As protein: CASSSTGTAYEQYF.

The CDR3 reads CASSFTTLQANSYNSPLHF. The CDR3 DNA reads as TGCGCCAGCAGCTTCACGACACTACAGGCAAACTCCTATAATTCACCCCTCCACTTT. The rearrangement uses TRBV5-1 and TRBJ1-6, with a possible D match to TRBD1 (5 bases). This CDR3 has 19 residues. Germline loops: CDR1 SGHRS, CDR2 YFSETQ. V lost 2 bases and J 0 bases, leaving 18 bases between the germline ends.

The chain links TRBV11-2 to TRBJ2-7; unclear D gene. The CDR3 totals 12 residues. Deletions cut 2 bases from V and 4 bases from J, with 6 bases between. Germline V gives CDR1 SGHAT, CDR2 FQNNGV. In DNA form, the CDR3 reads TGTGCCAGCAGCTTAAATGGGTACGAGCAGTACTTC. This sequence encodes CASSLNGYEQYF.

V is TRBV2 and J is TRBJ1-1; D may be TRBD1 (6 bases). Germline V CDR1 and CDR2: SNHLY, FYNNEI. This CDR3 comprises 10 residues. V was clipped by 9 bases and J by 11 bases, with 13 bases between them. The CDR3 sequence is CARGGVRAFF. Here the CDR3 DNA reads TGTGCCAGAGGGGGGGTACGGGCTTTCTTT. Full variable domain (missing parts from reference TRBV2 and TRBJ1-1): EPEVTQTPSHQVTQMGQEVILRCVPISNHLYFYWYRQILGQKVEFLVSFYNNEISEKSEIFDDQFSVERPDGSNFTLKIRSTKLEDSAMYFCARGGVRAFFGQGTRLTVV.

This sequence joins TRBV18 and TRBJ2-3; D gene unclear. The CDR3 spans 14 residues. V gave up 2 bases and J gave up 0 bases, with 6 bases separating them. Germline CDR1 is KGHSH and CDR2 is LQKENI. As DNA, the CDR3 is TGTGCCAGCTCACCATACAGAAGCACAGATACGCAGTATTTT. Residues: CASSPYRSTDTQYF.

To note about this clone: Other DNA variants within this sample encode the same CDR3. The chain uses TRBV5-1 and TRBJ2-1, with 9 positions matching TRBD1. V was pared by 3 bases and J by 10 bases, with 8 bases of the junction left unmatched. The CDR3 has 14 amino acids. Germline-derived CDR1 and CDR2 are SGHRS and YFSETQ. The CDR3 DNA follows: TGCGCCAGCAGCTGGGACAGGGCCGGGGGGGAGCAGTTCTTC. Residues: CASSWDRAGGEQFF.

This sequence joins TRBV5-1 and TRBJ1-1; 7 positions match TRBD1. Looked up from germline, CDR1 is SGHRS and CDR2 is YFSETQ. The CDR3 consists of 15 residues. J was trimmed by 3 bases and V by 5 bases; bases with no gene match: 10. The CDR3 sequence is CASRGDRVGDTEAFF. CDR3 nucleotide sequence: TGCGCCAGCAGGGGAGACAGGGTAGGGGACACTGAAGCTTTCTTT.

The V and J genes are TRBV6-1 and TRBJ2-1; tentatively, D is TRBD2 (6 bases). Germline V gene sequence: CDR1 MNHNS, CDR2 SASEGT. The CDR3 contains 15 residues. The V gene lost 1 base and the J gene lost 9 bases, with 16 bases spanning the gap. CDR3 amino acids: CASSEDWGERGEQFF. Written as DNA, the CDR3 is TGTGCCAGCAGTGAAGACTGGGGGGAGAGAGGTGAGCAGTTCTTC.

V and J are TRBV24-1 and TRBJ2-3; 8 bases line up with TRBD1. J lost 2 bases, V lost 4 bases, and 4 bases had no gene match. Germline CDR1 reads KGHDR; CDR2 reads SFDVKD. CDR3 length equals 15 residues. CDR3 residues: CATSEGQGFTDTQYF. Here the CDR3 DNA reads TGTGCCACCAGTGAAGGACAGGGTTTCACAGATACGCAGTATTTT.

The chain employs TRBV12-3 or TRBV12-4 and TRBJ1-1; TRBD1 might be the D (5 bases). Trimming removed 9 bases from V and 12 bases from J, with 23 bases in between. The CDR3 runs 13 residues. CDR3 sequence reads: CASDRAGRLGTFF. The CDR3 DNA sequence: TGTGCCAGTGATAGGGCAGGGCGCCTTGGGACTTTCTTT.

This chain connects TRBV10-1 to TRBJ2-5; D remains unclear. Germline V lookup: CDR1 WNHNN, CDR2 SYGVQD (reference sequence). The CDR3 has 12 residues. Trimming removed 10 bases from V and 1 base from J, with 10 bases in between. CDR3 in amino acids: CATTKGQETQYF. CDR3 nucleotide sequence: TGCGCCACTACGAAGGGCCAAGAGACCCAGTACTTC.